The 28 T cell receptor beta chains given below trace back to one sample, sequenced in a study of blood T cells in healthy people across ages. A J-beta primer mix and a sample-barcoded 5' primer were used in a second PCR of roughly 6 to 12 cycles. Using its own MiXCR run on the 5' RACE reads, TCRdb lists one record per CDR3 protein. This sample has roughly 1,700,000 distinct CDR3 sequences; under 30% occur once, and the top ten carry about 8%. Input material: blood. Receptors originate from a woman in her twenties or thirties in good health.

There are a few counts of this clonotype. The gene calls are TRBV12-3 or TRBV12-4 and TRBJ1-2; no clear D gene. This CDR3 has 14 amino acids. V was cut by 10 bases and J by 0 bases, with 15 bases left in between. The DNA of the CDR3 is TGTGCCATCCTGTGGGTAGAAGCTAACTATGGCTACACCTTC. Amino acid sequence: CAILWVEANYGYTF.

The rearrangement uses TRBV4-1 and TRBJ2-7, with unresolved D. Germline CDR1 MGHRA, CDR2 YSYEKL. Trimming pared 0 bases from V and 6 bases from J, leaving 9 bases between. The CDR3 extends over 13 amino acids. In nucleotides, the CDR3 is TGCGCCAGCAGCCAAGATGGGCTATTCGAGCAGTACTTC. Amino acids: CASSQDGLFEQYF.

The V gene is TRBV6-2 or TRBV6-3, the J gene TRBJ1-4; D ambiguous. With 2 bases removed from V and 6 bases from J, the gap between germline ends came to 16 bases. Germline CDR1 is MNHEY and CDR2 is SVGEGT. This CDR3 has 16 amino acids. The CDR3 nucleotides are TGTGCCAGCAGTTACGTGGAGGGTGGAGGATATGAAAAACTGTTTTTT. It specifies CASSYVEGGGYEKLFF.

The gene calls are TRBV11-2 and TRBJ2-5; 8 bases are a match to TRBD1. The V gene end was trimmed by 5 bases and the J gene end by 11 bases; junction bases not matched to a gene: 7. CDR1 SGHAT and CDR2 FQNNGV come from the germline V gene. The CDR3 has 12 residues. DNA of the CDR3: TGTGCCAGCAGCGTCGACAGGGGCCCGCAGTACTTC. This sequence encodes CASSVDRGPQYF.

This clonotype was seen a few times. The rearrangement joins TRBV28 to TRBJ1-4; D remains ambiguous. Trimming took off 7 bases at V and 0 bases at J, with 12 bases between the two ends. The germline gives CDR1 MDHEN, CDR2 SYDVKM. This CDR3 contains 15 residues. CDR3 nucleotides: TGTGCCAGCAAAGGGAGGGTTGCAACTAATGAAAAACTGTTTTTT. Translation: CASKGRVATNEKLFF.

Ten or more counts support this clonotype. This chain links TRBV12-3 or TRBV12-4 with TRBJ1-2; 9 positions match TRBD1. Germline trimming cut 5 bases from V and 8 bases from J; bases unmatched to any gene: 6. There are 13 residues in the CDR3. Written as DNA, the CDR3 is TGTGCCAGCAGTCCCGACAGGGGGGAAGGCTACACCTTC. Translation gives CASSPDRGEGYTF.

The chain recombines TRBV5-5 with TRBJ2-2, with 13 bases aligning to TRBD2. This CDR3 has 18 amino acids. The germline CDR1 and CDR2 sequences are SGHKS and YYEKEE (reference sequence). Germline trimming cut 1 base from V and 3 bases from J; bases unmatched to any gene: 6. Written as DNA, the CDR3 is TGTGCCAGCAGCTTGAGACTAGCGGGAGGATTAGACACCGGGGAGCTGTTTTTT. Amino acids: CASSLRLAGGLDTGELFF. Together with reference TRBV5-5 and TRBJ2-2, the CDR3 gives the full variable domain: DAGVTQSPTHLIKTRGQQVTLRCSPISGHKSVSWYQQVLGQGPQFIFQYYEKEERGRGNFPDRFSARQFPNYSSELNVNALLLGDSALYLCASSLRLAGGLDTGELFFGEGSRLTVL.

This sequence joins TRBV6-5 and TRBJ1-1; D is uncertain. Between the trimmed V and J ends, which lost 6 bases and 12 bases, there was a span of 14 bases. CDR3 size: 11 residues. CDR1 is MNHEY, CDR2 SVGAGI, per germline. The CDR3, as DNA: TGTGCCAGCAGCGCCGGAGCCGGATCTTTCTTT. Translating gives CASSAGAGSFF.

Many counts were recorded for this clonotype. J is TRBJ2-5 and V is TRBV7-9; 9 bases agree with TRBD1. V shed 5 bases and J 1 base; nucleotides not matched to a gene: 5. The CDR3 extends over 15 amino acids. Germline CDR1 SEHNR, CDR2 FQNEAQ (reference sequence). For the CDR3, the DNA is TGTGCCAGCAGCGGAGGGACAGGGATCCAAGAGACCCAGTACTTC. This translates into CASSGGTGIQETQYF.

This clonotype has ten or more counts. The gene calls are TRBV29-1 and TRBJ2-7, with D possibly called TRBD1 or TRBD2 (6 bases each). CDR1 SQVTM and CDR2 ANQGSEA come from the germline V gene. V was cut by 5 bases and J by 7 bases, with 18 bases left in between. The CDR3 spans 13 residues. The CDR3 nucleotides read TGCAGCGTTATACCCGGGGGCATGTTTGAGCAGTACTTC. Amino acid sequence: CSVIPGGMFEQYF.

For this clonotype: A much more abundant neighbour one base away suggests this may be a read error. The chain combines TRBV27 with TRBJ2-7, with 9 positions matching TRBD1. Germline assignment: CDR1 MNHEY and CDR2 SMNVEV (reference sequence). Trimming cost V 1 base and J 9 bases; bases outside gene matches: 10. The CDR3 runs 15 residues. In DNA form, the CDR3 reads TGTGCCAGCAGTTTATACGGGACAGGGTCTCCGGGGCAGTACTTC. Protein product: CASSLYGTGSPGQYF.

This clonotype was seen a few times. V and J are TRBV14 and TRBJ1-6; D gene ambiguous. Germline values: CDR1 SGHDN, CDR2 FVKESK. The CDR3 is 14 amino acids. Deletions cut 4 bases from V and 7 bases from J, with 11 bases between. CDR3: CASSLEPKNSPLHF. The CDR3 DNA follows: TGTGCCAGCAGCCTCGAACCCAAAAATTCACCCCTCCACTTT.

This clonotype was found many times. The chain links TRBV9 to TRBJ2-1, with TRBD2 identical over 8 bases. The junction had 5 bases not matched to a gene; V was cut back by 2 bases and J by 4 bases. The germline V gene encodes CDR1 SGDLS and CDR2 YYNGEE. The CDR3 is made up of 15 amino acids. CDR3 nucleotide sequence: TGTGCCAGCAGCGTCACTAGCGGCCAATACAATGAGCAGTTCTTC. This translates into CASSVTSGQYNEQFF.

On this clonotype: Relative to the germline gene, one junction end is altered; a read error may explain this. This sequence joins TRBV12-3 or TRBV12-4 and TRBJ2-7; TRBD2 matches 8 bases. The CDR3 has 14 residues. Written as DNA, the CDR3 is TGTGCCAGCAGTTTCAGAGCGGGGGTCTACGTGCAGTACTTC. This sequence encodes CASSFRAGVYVQYF.

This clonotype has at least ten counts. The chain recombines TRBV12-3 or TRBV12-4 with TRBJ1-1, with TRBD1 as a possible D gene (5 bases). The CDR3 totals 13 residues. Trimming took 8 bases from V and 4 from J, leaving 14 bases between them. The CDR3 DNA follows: TGTGCCAGCTCACCCGGGGGATCCACTGAAGCTTTCTTT. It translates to CASSPGGSTEAFF.

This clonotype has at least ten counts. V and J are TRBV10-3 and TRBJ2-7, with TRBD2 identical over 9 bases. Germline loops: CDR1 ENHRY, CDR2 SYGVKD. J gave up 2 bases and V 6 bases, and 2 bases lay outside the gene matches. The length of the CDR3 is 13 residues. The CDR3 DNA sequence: TGTGCCATCAGGCGGGAGGGGGCCTACGAGCAGTACTTC. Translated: CAIRREGAYEQYF.

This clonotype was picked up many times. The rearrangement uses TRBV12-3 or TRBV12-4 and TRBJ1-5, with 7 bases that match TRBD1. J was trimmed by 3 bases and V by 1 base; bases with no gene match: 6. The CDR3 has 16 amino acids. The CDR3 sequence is CASSLVTGRVNQPQHF. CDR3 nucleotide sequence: TGTGCCAGCAGTTTAGTGACAGGGCGGGTCAATCAGCCCCAGCATTTT.

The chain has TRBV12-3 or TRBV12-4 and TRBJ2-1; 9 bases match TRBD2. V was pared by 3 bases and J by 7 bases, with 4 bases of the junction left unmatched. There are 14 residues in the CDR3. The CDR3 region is CASSFSSGNNEQFF. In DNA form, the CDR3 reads TGTGCCAGCAGTTTCTCTAGCGGGAATAATGAGCAGTTCTTC.

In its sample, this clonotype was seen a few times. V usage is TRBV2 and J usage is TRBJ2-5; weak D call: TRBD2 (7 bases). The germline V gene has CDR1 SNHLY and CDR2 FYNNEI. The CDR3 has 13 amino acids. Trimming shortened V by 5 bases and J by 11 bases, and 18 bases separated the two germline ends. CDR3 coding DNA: TGTGCCAGCAGTCGGGGGCGGGGGTCGCAGCAGTACTTC. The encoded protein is CASSRGRGSQQYF.

The CDR3 protein is CASSAGDRGAREKLFF. DNA of the CDR3: TGCGCCAGCAGCGCGGGGGACAGAGGCGCGCGAGAAAAACTGTTTTTT. This chain joins TRBV5-1 and TRBJ1-4; 7 nucleotides agree with TRBD1. The CDR3 spans 16 residues. The V segment lost 4 bases and the J segment 8 bases; nucleotides outside the gene matches: 14. Germline V gene lookup returns CDR1 SGHRS and CDR2 YFSETQ.

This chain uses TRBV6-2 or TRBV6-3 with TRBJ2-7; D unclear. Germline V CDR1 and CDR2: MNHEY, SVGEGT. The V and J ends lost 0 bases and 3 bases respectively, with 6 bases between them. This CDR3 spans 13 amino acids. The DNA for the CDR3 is TGTGCCAGCAGTTACTCAGACCGCTACGAGCAGTACTTC. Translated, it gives CASSYSDRYEQYF.

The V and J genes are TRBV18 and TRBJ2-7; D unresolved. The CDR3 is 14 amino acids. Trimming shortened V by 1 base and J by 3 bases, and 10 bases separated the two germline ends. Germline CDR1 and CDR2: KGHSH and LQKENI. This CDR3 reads CASSPLQRYYEQYF. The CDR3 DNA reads TGTGCCAGCTCACCACTACAGCGCTACTACGAGCAGTACTTC.

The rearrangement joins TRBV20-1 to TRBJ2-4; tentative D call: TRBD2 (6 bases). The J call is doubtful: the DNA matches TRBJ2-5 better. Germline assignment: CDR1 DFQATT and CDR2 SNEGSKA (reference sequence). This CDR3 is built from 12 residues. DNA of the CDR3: TGCAGTGCCTCGGGACTTTTGGAGACCCAGTACTTC. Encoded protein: CSASGLLETQYF.

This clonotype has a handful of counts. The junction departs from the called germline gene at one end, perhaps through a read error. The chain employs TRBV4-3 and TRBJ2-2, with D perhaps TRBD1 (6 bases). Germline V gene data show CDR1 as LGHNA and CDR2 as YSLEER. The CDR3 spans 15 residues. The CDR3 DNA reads TGCGCCAGCAGCCAAGATAGAGGGGGAACCGAGGAGCTGTTTTTT. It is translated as CASSQDRGGTEELFF.

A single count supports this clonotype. CDR3 coding DNA: TGCGCCAGCAGGTCTACTAACGGGAGTCCGTACAATGAGCAGTTCTTC. Translation gives CASRSTNGSPYNEQFF. This chain joins TRBV5-1 and TRBJ2-1; a possible D gene is TRBD2 (6 bases). CDR1 is SGHRS, CDR2 YFSETQ, per germline. Trimming pared 5 bases from V and 4 bases from J, leaving 19 bases between. This CDR3 is built from 16 residues.

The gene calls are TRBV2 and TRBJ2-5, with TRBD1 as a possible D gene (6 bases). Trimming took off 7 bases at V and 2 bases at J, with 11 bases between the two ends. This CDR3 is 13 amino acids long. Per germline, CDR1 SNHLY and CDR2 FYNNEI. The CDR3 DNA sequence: TGTGCCAGCACCACGACAGGACAAGAGACCCAGTACTTC. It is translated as CASTTTGQETQYF.

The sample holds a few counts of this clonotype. The CDR3: CASSSAHSGDYGYTF. CDR3 DNA sequence: TGCGCCAGCAGCTCCGCGCACTCAGGGGACTATGGCTACACCTTC. The chain carries TRBV5-1 and TRBJ1-2; D may be TRBD1 (6 bases). The V end lost 3 bases, the J end lost 3 bases, and 15 bases lay between the germline ends. The CDR3 sequence is 15 residues long. Germline V CDR1 and CDR2: SGHRS, YFSETQ.

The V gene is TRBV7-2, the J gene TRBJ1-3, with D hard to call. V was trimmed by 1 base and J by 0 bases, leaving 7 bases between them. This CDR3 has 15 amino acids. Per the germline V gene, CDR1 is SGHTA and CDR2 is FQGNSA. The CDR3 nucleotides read TGTGCCAGCAGCTTAGGAAGTCTCTCTGGAAACACCATATATTTT. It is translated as CASSLGSLSGNTIYF.